The 9 T cell receptor beta chains below come from one sample, sequenced in a study of cytomegalovirus exposure and HLA in healthy donors. It was with 60 Vbeta and 13 Jbeta primers that the PCR ran. Produced via immunoSEQ multiplex PCR; TCRdb's table is partial and in-frame only. The sample holds about 120,000 clones, approximately 80% seen once. The source material was PBMCs. All receptors come from a woman younger than 45 in good health and CMV-seronegative.

The rearrangement uses TRBV7-2 and TRBJ2-7; D unclear. In germline, CDR1 is SGHTA, CDR2 FQGNSA. Trimming shortened V by 5 bases and J by 6 bases, and 11 bases separated the two germline ends. The CDR3 runs to 12 residues. DNA of the CDR3: TGTGCCAGCAGCCAGGTGAACGGCGAGCAGTACTTC. Amino acid sequence: CASSQVNGEQYF.

This clone was detected once. This rearrangement joins TRBV27 to TRBJ2-7; a weak D match, TRBD1 (5 bases). The germline V gene has CDR1 MNHEY and CDR2 SMNVEV (reference sequence). Between the trimmed V and J ends, which lost 0 bases and 7 bases, there was a span of 19 bases. CDR3 size: 16 residues. The CDR3 DNA reads as TGTGCCAGCAGTTTATCGGAAGGGGATATACCTAGGGAGCAGTACTTC. Translation gives CASSLSEGDIPREQYF.

In this sample, this clone turned up a few times. This chain connects TRBV9 to TRBJ2-1; 10 bases map to TRBD2. Germline loops: CDR1 SGDLS, CDR2 YYNGEE. CDR3 size: 15 residues. Germline trimming cut 3 bases from V and 4 bases from J; bases unmatched to any gene: 4. CDR3 region: CASSDATSGYNEQFF. In nucleotides, the CDR3 is TGTGCCAGCAGCGACGCGACTAGCGGGTACAATGAGCAGTTCTTC.

The V call is TRBV27, the J call TRBJ2-1; 9 nucleotides line up with TRBD2. V dropped 2 bases and J dropped 6; count of bases not matched to a gene: 8. The V gene's germline CDR1 is MNHEY and CDR2 SMNVEV (reference sequence). This CDR3 has 16 residues. CDR3 protein: CASSLQAGGPGNEQFF. CDR3 coding DNA: TGTGCCAGCAGTTTACAGGCGGGAGGGCCGGGCAATGAGCAGTTCTTC.

The chain recombines TRBV19 with TRBJ1-4, with TRBD1 matching 10 bases. From germline, CDR1 is LNHDA and CDR2 SQIVND (reference sequence). With V trimmed by 3 bases and J by 8 bases, 9 bases remained unmatched. The CDR3 is 16 residues long. This chain's CDR3 is CASSMTFGTGDEKLFF. The CDR3 nucleotides read TGTGCCAGTAGTATGACTTTTGGGACAGGGGACGAAAAACTGTTTTTT.

Worth noting for this clone: Within the sample, other DNA sequences also encode this same CDR3. V gene TRBV19 combines with J gene TRBJ2-6, with a tentative D call TRBD2 (6 bases). The CDR3 sequence is 15 residues long. CDR1 and CDR2 from the germline V gene are LNHDA and SQIVND (reference sequence). Trimming shortened V by 3 bases and J by 4 bases, and 10 bases separated the two germline ends. In DNA form, the CDR3 reads TGTGCCAGTAGTATCGCGGGGTCAGGGGCCAACGTCCTGACTTTC. Amino acid sequence: CASSIAGSGANVLTF.

V is TRBV7-8 and J is TRBJ2-1; D is perhaps TRBD1 (5 bases). The germline V and J ends were trimmed by 0 bases and 0 bases, with 12 bases remaining between them. The germline CDR1 and CDR2 sequences are SGHVS and FQNEAQ. CDR3 size: 17 residues. The CDR3 region has the DNA TGTGCCAGCAGCTTAGCGGGGCGGCTCAGCTCCTACAATGAGCAGTTCTTC. It codes for CASSLAGRLSSYNEQFF.

For this clone: At one of its ends the junction is not consistent with the germline gene, which may arise from a read error. This rearrangement joins TRBV7-7 to TRBJ2-3; perhaps TRBD1 as D (6 bases). Germline CDR1 reads SSHAT; CDR2 reads FNYEAQ (reference sequence). This CDR3 is built from 15 residues. CDR3 DNA sequence: TGTGCTAGCAGCTTAACAATACAGGGCCCAGATACGCAGTATTTT. Translation gives CASSLTIQGPDTQYF.

The chain combines TRBV28 with TRBJ1-1, with D maybe TRBD1 (5 bases). Germline CDR1 MDHEN, CDR2 SYDVKM. Trimming pared 5 bases from V and 10 bases from J, leaving 23 bases between. The CDR3 has 15 residues. The CDR3 DNA reads TGTGCCAGCAGTCCGGACACCTCGGATACGGAGGGAGCTTTCTTT. Its protein product is CASSPDTSDTEGAFF.